This TCR delta chain is from a study of gamma-delta chains in newborns, infants, children. On the study more broadly: Microbial exposure reportedly drives polyclonal innate γδ T cell expansion after birth.

Comments on this clone: This may come from a read error, since a much larger clone is one base off. Other DNA sequences in the same sample also yield this CDR3.

TCRdb made new clone calls on the reads using CATT. The sample holds roughly 2,700 delta-chain clones, roughly 50% seen once. Source: blood, taken at baseline. The TCR was taken from a child who received the measles vaccine.

CDR3 region: CALGDESYAELGDTIADKLIF. The CDR3 DNA reads as TGTGCTCTTGGGGATGAGTCCTATGCCGAACTGGGGGATACTATCGCTGATAAACTCATCTTT. The chain couples TRDV1 to TRDJ1; 12 nucleotides align to TRDD3. The CDR3 extends over 21 amino acids. The V segment lost 3 bases and the J segment 5 bases; nucleotides outside the gene matches: 22. Germline CDR1 reads TSWWSYY; CDR2 reads QGS.